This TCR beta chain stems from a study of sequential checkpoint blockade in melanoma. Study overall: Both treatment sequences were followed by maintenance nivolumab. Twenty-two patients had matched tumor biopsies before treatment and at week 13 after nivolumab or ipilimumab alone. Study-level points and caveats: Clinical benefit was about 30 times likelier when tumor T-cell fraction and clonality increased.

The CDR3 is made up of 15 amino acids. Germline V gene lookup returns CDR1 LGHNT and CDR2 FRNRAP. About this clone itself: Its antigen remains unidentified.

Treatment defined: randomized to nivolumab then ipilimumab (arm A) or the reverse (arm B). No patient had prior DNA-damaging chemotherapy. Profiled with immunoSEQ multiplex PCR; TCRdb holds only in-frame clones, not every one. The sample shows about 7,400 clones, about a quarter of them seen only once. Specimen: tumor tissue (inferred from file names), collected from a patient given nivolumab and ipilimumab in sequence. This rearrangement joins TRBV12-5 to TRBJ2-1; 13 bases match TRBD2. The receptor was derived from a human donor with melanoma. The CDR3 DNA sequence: TGTGCCAGCAAACGGACTAGCGGGAGTGATTATGAGCAGTTCTTC. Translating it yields CASKRTSGSDYEQFF.